This TCR beta chain was found in a study of OX40 agonist ivuxolimab in advanced cancers. Across the whole study: Patients were given ivuxolimab, an antibody that agonizes OX40 (CD134).

The V and J ends lost 6 bases and 2 bases, in that order; junction bases with no gene match: 11. CDR3 length: 16 amino acids. Germline V gene lookup returns CDR1 SGHTA and CDR2 FQGNSA. Sequencing was performed with immunoSEQ multiplex PCR; in TCRdb, only in-frame clones are kept and a portion is missing. Of some 19,000 clones listed, about 83% are singletons. This TCR was recovered from an adult with an advanced solid tumor such as melanoma, head and neck, liver or kidney cancer. The sequencing used CD4+ or CD8+ T cells sorted from blood, collected in a trial of the OX40 agonist ivuxolimab. The chain is built from TRBV7-2 and TRBJ2-3, with TRBD1 matching over 7 bases. This CDR3 is CASRRTGTANTDTQYF. The CDR3 bases are TGTGCCAGCAGACGCACCGGGACAGCCAACACAGATACGCAGTATTTT.